The rows below give T cell receptor beta chains drawn from one sample of a study of blood T cell repertoires in COVID-19. Profiled with immunoSEQ multiplex PCR; TCRdb holds only in-frame clones, not every one. The profile covers about 120,000 clones, with approximately 85% appearing a single time and approximately 11% taken by the ten largest. The sample was peripheral blood. The receptors shown here come from a man older than 75 with acute or convalescent COVID-19. Each CDR3 is given with its conserved first and last residue. Fields, in order: V gene, D gene, J gene, clone size, CDR3 protein, CDR3 DNA. A D gene is named only where the DNA matches it firmly. Size values are once, few and many counts, or a class for expanded clones, and some rows have none.

TRBV3-1/TRBV3-2,-,TRBJ2-3,-,CASSPPGMPTDTQYF,TGTGCCAGCAGCCCCCCAGGTATGCCCACAGATACGCAGTATTTT
TRBV19,TRBD1,TRBJ2-2,-,CASSGIVWGTGDTGELFF,TGTGCCAGTAGTGGGATAGTCTGGGGGACAGGGGACACCGGGGAGCTGTTTTTT
TRBV29-1,-,TRBJ1-3,-,CSVEGPGNTIYF,TGCAGCGTTGAAGGGCCTGGAAACACCATATATTTT
TRBV5-4,TRBD2,TRBJ2-3,-,CASSSSGGGTDTQYF,TGTGCCAGCAGCTCTAGCGGGGGGGGCACAGATACGCAGTATTTT
TRBV10-3,TRBD1,TRBJ1-3,few,CAITRGQGNTIYF,TGTGCCATCACCCGGGGACAGGGAAACACCATATATTTT
TRBV6-1,-,TRBJ1-6,-,CASSEAQGGNSPLHF,TGTGCCAGCAGTGAAGCCCAGGGAGGAAATTCACCCCTCCACTTT
TRBV5-1,-,TRBJ1-1,-,CASSSDSDTEAFF,TGCGCCAGCAGTTCAGACAGCGACACTGAAGCTTTCTTT
TRBV10-2,TRBD1,TRBJ1-1,-,CASTWTGGMNTEAFF,TGCGCCAGCACCTGGACAGGGGGGATGAACACTGAAGCTTTCTTT
TRBV19,-,TRBJ1-5,-,CASSIKQDHSNQPQHF,TGTGCCAGTAGTATAAAACAGGACCATAGCAATCAGCCCCAGCATTTT
TRBV30,-,TRBJ1-1,-,CAWTILGPGPTEAFF,TGTGCCTGGACCATTCTGGGGCCCGGACCCACTGAAGCTTTCTTT
TRBV5-1,-,TRBJ2-1,-,CASSSGGGAYNEQFF,TGCGCCAGCAGCTCCGGTGGGGGGGCATACAATGAGCAGTTCTTC
TRBV28,-,TRBJ1-5,-,CASSLPGYNQPQHF,TGTGCCAGCAGTTTACCGGGTTACAATCAGCCCCAGCATTTT
TRBV3-1/TRBV3-2,-,TRBJ1-1,-,CASSQFYNTEAFF,TGTGCCAGCAGCCAATTCTATAACACTGAAGCTTTCTTT
TRBV25-1,-,TRBJ1-2,-,CASSNRLYGYTF,TGTGCCAGCAGTAACAGGCTCTATGGCTACACCTTC
TRBV6-5,-,TRBJ1-5,-,CASNREEVQPQHF,TGTGCCAGCAACAGGGAAGAGGTTCAGCCCCAGCATTTT
TRBV5-1,-,TRBJ2-3,-,CASSVGAVGSTDTQYF,TGCGCCAGCAGCGTGGGGGCCGTTGGTAGCACAGATACGCAGTATTTT
TRBV27,TRBD1,TRBJ2-4,-,CASKPAGGSTPGF,TGTGCCAGCAAACCGGCAGGGGGCTCTACCCCCGGCTTC
TRBV5-1,-,TRBJ2-3,-,CASSRGTDTQYF,TGCGCCAGCAGCCGAGGCACAGATACGCAGTATTTT
TRBV12-3/TRBV12-4,-,TRBJ2-7,-,CASSLMSSYEQYF,TGTGCCAGCAGCCTCATGAGCTCCTACGAGCAGTACTTC
TRBV19,TRBD1,TRBJ1-5,-,CASRRDRQSNQPQHF,TGTGCCAGTAGGAGGGACAGGCAAAGCAATCAGCCCCAGCATTTT
TRBV5-8,TRBD1,TRBJ2-3,-,CASSEGQEYTDTQYF,TGTGCCAGCAGCGAAGGACAGGAATACACAGATACGCAGTATTTT
TRBV7-2,TRBD1,TRBJ1-2,once,CASSLALFLQGPKALGGGYTF,TGTGCCAGCAGCTTAGCGTTATTTTTACAGGGGCCCAAGGCCCTTGGTGGTGGCTACACCTTC
TRBV7-2,TRBD1,TRBJ1-1,-,CASSQSGQGARAFF,TGTGCCAGCAGCCAATCAGGACAGGGGGCAAGAGCTTTCTTT
TRBV28,-,TRBJ2-3,once,CASSSLGEADTQYF,TGTGCCAGCAGTTCCTTAGGGGAGGCAGATACGCAGTATTTT
TRBV28,TRBD2,TRBJ2-7,-,CASRVTSGRMYEQYF,TGTGCCAGCAGGGTGACTAGCGGGAGGATGTACGAGCAGTACTTC
TRBV10-3,TRBD1,TRBJ1-2,-,CAISGTFTGAGNYGYTF,TGTGCCATCAGTGGGACCTTTACAGGGGCTGGTAACTATGGCTACACCTTC
TRBV2,-,TRBJ2-7,-,CASSIGTASHEQYF,TGTGCCAGCAGTATCGGCACAGCTAGCCACGAGCAGTACTTC
TRBV18,-,TRBJ1-1,-,CASSRQEMNTEAFF,TGTGCCAGCTCGCGACAGGAGATGAACACTGAAGCTTTCTTT
TRBV5-4,TRBD1,TRBJ2-3,-,CASRLGQGAQDTQYF,TGTGCCAGCAGACTTGGACAGGGCGCCCAAGATACGCAGTATTTT
TRBV10-3,TRBD1,TRBJ1-2,-,CAIRGQGTDGYTF,TGTGCCATCAGGGGACAGGGGACGGATGGCTACACCTTC
TRBV5-1,TRBD1,TRBJ2-3,-,CASSAGQAGYDTQYF,TGCGCCAGCAGCGCTGGACAGGCGGGTTACGATACGCAGTATTTT
TRBV6-5,-,TRBJ1-2,-,CASSRPGGGYTF,TGTGCCAGCAGCCGACCGGGGGGTGGCTACACCTTC
TRBV24-1,TRBD2,TRBJ2-1,-,CATSDSTSGRAYNEQFF,TGTGCCACCAGTGATTCGACTAGCGGGAGGGCCTACAATGAGCAGTTCTTC
TRBV7-9,TRBD2,TRBJ2-3,few,CASSSPEGGSGADTQYF,TGTGCCAGCAGCTCCCCGGAGGGCGGGAGTGGCGCAGATACGCAGTATTTT
TRBV18,TRBD1,TRBJ2-3,-,CASSPGTGADTQYF,TGTGCCAGCTCACCAGGGACAGGGGCAGATACGCAGTATTTT
TRBV19,-,TRBJ1-2,once,CASTTSGQGPGHF,TGTGCCAGTACGACCTCGGGTCAGGGGCCGGGGCATTTC
TRBV5-4,-,TRBJ1-4,-,CASSLASGGREKLFF,TGTGCCAGCAGCTTGGCCAGCGGCGGGCGTGAAAAACTGTTTTTT
TRBV9,TRBD1,TRBJ2-5,few,CASSVGTGARETQYF,TGTGCCAGCAGCGTAGGGACAGGGGCGAGGGAGACCCAGTACTTC
TRBV25-1,-,TRBJ1-2,few,CASSEYMGYTF,TGTGCCAGCAGTGAATATATGGGCTACACCTTC
TRBV3-1/TRBV3-2,TRBD1,TRBJ1-5,-,CASSPTTGLFNQPQHF,TGTGCCAGCAGCCCCACGACAGGGCTATTCAATCAGCCCCAGCATTTT
TRBV19,TRBD2,TRBJ2-3,-,CASRDPRGVSTDTQYF,TGTGCCAGTAGAGACCCCCGGGGGGTTAGCACAGATACGCAGTATTTT
TRBV11-2,TRBD2,TRBJ2-3,-,CASSSGLAGDIDTQYF,TGTGCCAGCAGCTCGGGACTAGCGGGAGATATCGATACGCAGTATTTT
TRBV6-5,-,TRBJ1-2,-,CASSLQGIHYGYTF,TGTGCCAGCAGTCTACAGGGCATTCACTATGGCTACACCTTC
TRBV6-5,-,TRBJ1-5,-,CASSYATRSGPQHF,TGTGCCAGCAGTTACGCAACACGCTCGGGGCCCCAGCATTTT
TRBV25-1,-,TRBJ2-5,-,CASSDQNTGTQEETQYF,TGTGCCAGCAGTGACCAAAACACCGGGACTCAGGAGGAGACCCAGTACTTC
TRBV7-9,-,TRBJ2-7,few,CASSLTGNEQYF,TGTGCCAGCAGCCTGACAGGCAACGAGCAGTACTTC
TRBV10-2,-,TRBJ2-7,-,CASSESLQGYYEQYF,TGCGCCAGCAGTGAGTCGCTACAGGGCTACTACGAGCAGTACTTC
TRBV9,TRBD1,TRBJ1-1,-,CASSPQGRGPTEAFF,TGTGCCAGCAGCCCACAGGGTAGGGGGCCCACTGAAGCTTTCTTT
TRBV7-8,TRBD1,TRBJ1-6,-,CASSFQGADSPLHF,TGTGCCAGCAGCTTCCAGGGGGCAGATTCACCCCTCCACTTT
TRBV2,-,TRBJ2-7,once,CASSDLGDRRQYF,TGTGCCAGCAGTGATTTAGGCGACAGGAGACAGTACTTC
TRBV7-9,TRBD1,TRBJ2-2,-,CASSWTGDTGELFF,TGTGCCAGCAGCTGGACAGGGGATACCGGGGAGCTGTTTTTT
TRBV19,TRBD1,TRBJ1-5,-,CASSAGQGGQPQHF,TGTGCCAGTAGTGCAGGACAGGGTGGTCAGCCCCAGCATTTT
TRBV6-5,TRBD1,TRBJ2-2,-,CASSLGQGTGELFF,TGTGCCAGCAGCCTGGGACAGGGCACCGGGGAGCTGTTTTTT